The 23 T cell receptor beta chains given below trace back to one sample, sequenced in a study of T cell repertoires in cytomegalovirus infection. TCRdb ran MiXCR on the reads and lists one entry per CDR3 protein. The data hold approximately 770,000 distinct CDR3 sequences, with almost 30% observed a single time. The antigens for these receptors are not known. Here the sequenced sample was cultured CD8+ T cells from PBMCs, taken from culture after CMV antigen stimulation. The receptor set was obtained from a human donor in good health (CMV status not recorded). Some clones in this sample may be carry-over from other donors' samples.

This clonotype came up a few times. The chain carries TRBV14 and TRBJ2-1; 7 bases agree with TRBD2. There are 15 residues in the CDR3. In germline, CDR1 is SGHDN, CDR2 FVKESK. J was trimmed by 8 bases and V by 1 base; bases with no gene match: 8. The CDR3 DNA is TGTGCCAGCAGCCAAGTGGACGGGGGGTGGTATGAGCAGTTCTTC. Protein sequence: CASSQVDGGWYEQFF.

This sequence joins TRBV13 and TRBJ2-7; D is unresolved. The CDR3 extends over 13 amino acids. The germline V gene encodes CDR1 PRHDT and CDR2 FYEKMQ (reference sequence). V gave up 2 bases and J gave up 0 bases, with 5 bases separating them. CDR3 protein: CASSLYTSYEQYF. The CDR3 bases are TGTGCCAGCAGCTTATATACCTCCTACGAGCAGTACTTC.

V gene TRBV9 combines with J gene TRBJ2-2; 8 bases are shared with TRBD2. Trimming cost V 3 bases and J 7 bases; bases outside gene matches: 2. There are 13 residues in the CDR3. Germline loops: CDR1 SGDLS, CDR2 YYNGEE. CDR3 sequence: CASSDSGGGELFF. CDR3 in DNA: TGTGCCAGCAGCGACAGCGGGGGCGGGGAGCTGTTTTTT.

The chain couples TRBV6-5 to TRBJ1-1; weak D call: TRBD1 (6 bases). Germline loops: CDR1 MNHEY, CDR2 SVGAGI. Between the trimmed V and J ends, which lost 5 bases and 6 bases, there was a span of 19 bases. The CDR3 spans 15 residues. For the CDR3, the DNA is TGTGCCAGCAGTGCCAGGGGTAAGGGGGATCCTGAAGCTTTCTTT. Translated: CASSARGKGDPEAFF.

The rearrangement links TRBV19 to TRBJ1-2, with 10 bases that match TRBD1. The CDR3 has 16 amino acids. Trimming removed 7 bases from V and 8 bases from J; junction bases left unmatched: 16. Germline lookup yields CDR1 LNHDA and CDR2 SQIVND (reference sequence). CDR3 region: CASTLRARQGAKGYTF. The CDR3 DNA follows: TGTGCCAGTACCCTTCGCGCGAGACAGGGGGCAAAAGGCTACACCTTC.

The rearrangement links TRBV5-4 to TRBJ2-7; D ambiguous. This CDR3 region has 14 residues. Germline-derived CDR1 and CDR2 are SGHNT and YYREEE (reference sequence). Trimming removed 0 bases at V and 8 bases at J, with 15 bases between. The CDR3 sequence: CASSLDPETYKQYF. CDR3 coding DNA: TGTGCCAGCAGCTTGGATCCAGAGACTTACAAGCAGTACTTC. The variable domain in full, with the rest retrieved from reference TRBV5-4 and TRBJ2-7, is ETGVTQSPTHLIKTRGQQVTLRCSSQSGHNTVSWYQQALGQGPQFIFQYYREEENGRGNFPPRFSGLQFPNYSSELNVNALELDDSALYLCASSLDPETYKQYFGPGTRLTVT.

The genes are TRBV6-2 or TRBV6-3 and TRBJ1-1; the D is unclear. The CDR3 runs 13 residues. V lost 7 bases, J lost 6 bases, and 15 bases lay in between. Germline CDR1 reads MNHEY; CDR2 reads SVGEGT. The CDR3 sequence: CASTLHSRSEAFF. In DNA, the CDR3 is TGTGCCAGCACCCTCCACAGTCGCTCTGAAGCTTTCTTT.

This sequence joins TRBV11-2 and TRBJ1-5; D gene unclear. The germline V gene has CDR1 SGHAT and CDR2 FQNNGV. Trimming removed 5 bases from V and 5 bases from J, with 16 bases in between. The length of the CDR3 is 15 residues. The CDR3 loop is CASSRLGFGDQPQHF. The DNA of the CDR3 is TGTGCCAGCAGCCGGTTGGGTTTTGGAGATCAGCCCCAGCATTTT.

The CDR3 here is CSARWDEKLFF. Written as DNA, the CDR3 is TGCAGTGCTAGATGGGATGAAAAACTGTTTTTT. This chain uses TRBV20-1 with TRBJ1-4; D not certain. The CDR3 extends over 11 amino acids. Germline loops: CDR1 DFQATT, CDR2 SNEGSKA (reference sequence). The V end lost 2 bases, the J end lost 6 bases, and 4 bases lay between the germline ends.

J is TRBJ2-1 and V is TRBV28; D is perhaps TRBD1 (6 bases). The length of the CDR3 is 15 residues. The germline V gene encodes CDR1 MDHEN and CDR2 SYDVKM. Trimming cost V 4 bases and J 2 bases, with 12 bases left between them. The CDR3 region is CASSSQRTAYNEQFF. For the CDR3, the DNA is TGTGCCAGCAGTTCGCAGAGGACAGCCTACAATGAGCAGTTCTTC.

The chain recombines TRBV5-1 with TRBJ1-1; a weak D match, TRBD1 (5 bases). With 2 bases removed from V and 0 bases from J, the gap between germline ends came to 14 bases. CDR3 length equals 16 residues. The germline CDR1 and CDR2 sequences are SGHRS and YFSETQ. The CDR3 spells CASSFRDPLLNTEAFF. Here the CDR3 DNA reads TGCGCCAGCAGCTTCAGGGACCCGCTACTGAACACTGAAGCTTTCTTT. Based on the CDR3 plus reference TRBV5-1 and TRBJ1-1, the full variable domain is KAGVTQTPRYLIKTRGQQVTLSCSPISGHRSVSWYQQTPGQGLQFLFEYFSETQRNKGNFPGRFSGRQFSNSRSEMNVSTLELGDSALYLCASSFRDPLLNTEAFFGQGTRLTVV.

This clonotype was found a few times. This chain uses TRBV7-6 with TRBJ2-7; 10 nucleotides match TRBD1. The germline CDR1 and CDR2 sequences are SGHVS and FNYEAQ. The CDR3 length is 16 residues. Trimming took 3 bases from V and 5 from J; bases not matched to a gene: 10. CDR3 in DNA: TGTGCCAGCAGCTTTTTAGCGGGACAGGGGATCCACGAGCAGTACGTC. Encoded protein: CASSFLAGQGIHEQYV.

CDR3 sequence: CASSETGTEQYF. The DNA for the CDR3 is TGTGCCAGCAGTGAAACCGGGACCGAGCAGTACTTC. The chain joins TRBV25-1 to TRBJ2-7; D tentatively fits TRBD1 or TRBD2 (5 bases each). The CDR3 sequence is 12 residues long. CDR1 is MGHDK, CDR2 SYGVNS, per germline. Trimming removed 2 bases at V and 6 bases at J, with 8 bases between.

This clonotype appeared a few times. The J gene is TRBJ2-7, the V gene TRBV12-3 or TRBV12-4; the D gene could be TRBD1 or TRBD2 (5 bases each). The germline V and J ends were trimmed by 3 bases and 3 bases, with 27 bases remaining between them. This CDR3 contains 19 residues. The CDR3 protein is CASSFSVWGPTYESYEQYF. CDR3 DNA: TGTGCCAGCAGTTTCAGTGTGTGGGGACCAACTTACGAGAGCTACGAGCAGTACTTC.

This clonotype was detected a few times. This chain uses TRBV28 with TRBJ2-1; no firm D call. CDR1 and CDR2 (germline): MDHEN, SYDVKM. The CDR3 runs 12 residues. V was shortened by 1 base and J by 4 bases, with 2 bases between the two germline ends. The CDR3 reads CASSLFYNEQFF. Here the CDR3 DNA reads TGTGCCAGCAGTTTATTTTACAATGAGCAGTTCTTC.

This clonotype has only one observation. Compared with germline, one end of the junction differs, possibly owing to a read error. This rearrangement joins TRBV6-6 to TRBJ1-5, with D possibly TRBD1 on 5 matching bases. This CDR3 contains 14 residues. The V gene's germline CDR1 is MNHNY and CDR2 SVGAGI (reference sequence). The CDR3 spells CASRRVGDLQPRHF. CDR3 coding DNA: TGTGCCAGCAGGAGGGTGGGGGATTTGCAGCCCCGGCATTTT.

This clonotype was recorded a few times. J is TRBJ2-5 and V is TRBV7-8; 13 bases map to TRBD2. Germline V gene sequence: CDR1 SGHVS, CDR2 FQNEAQ. Germline trimming cut 4 bases from V and 3 bases from J; bases unmatched to any gene: 5. The CDR3 has 16 amino acids. The CDR3 here is CASSSRGLAGKETQYF. CDR3 DNA: TGTGCCAGCAGCTCGAGGGGACTAGCGGGGAAAGAGACCCAGTACTTC.

CDR3 sequence reads: CSGVRGTEAFF. The DNA for the CDR3 is TGCAGCGGGGTTAGGGGCACTGAAGCTTTCTTT. The chain carries TRBV29-1 and TRBJ1-1; perhaps TRBD1 as D (5 bases). Germline values: CDR1 SQVTM, CDR2 ANQGSEA. Trimming left V 7 bases short and J 4 bases short, with 10 bases between. The CDR3 covers 11 residues. Full variable domain (rest looked up from reference TRBV29-1 and TRBJ1-1): SAVISQKPSRDICQRGTSLTIQCQVDSQVTMMFWYRQQPGQSLTLIATANQGSEATYESGFVIDKFPISRPNLTFSTLTVSNMSPEDSSIYLCSGVRGTEAFFGQGTRLTVV.

This clonotype was detected only once. The V call is TRBV19, the J call TRBJ1-1; no clear D. Deletions cut 9 bases from V and 6 bases from J, with 11 bases between. The CDR3 has 11 residues. Germline CDR1 LNHDA, CDR2 SQIVND (reference sequence). Here the CDR3 DNA reads TGTGCCAGGATCGGAAGGGCTGAAGCTTTCTTT. Protein: CARIGRAEAFF.

This clonotype came up many times. The genes are TRBV7-9 and TRBJ2-6; D is unresolved. V was pared by 7 bases and J by 0 bases, with 10 bases between. Germline V lookup: CDR1 SEHNR, CDR2 FQNEAQ (reference sequence). The CDR3 totals 15 residues. The CDR3, as DNA: TGTGCCAGCACCTCATCAAGCTCTGGGGCCAACGTCCTGACTTTC. This gives the protein CASTSSSSGANVLTF. The full variable domain, its missing parts supplied by reference TRBV7-9 and TRBJ2-6, is DTGVSQNPRHKITKRGQNVTFRCDPISEHNRLYWYRQTLGQGPEFLTYFQNEAQLEKSRLLSDRFSAERPKGSFSTLEIQRTEQGDSAMYLCASTSSSSGANVLTFGAGSRLTVL.

The rearrangement joins TRBV3-1 to TRBJ1-1; possibly TRBD1 for D (5 bases). V lost 6 bases and J lost 3, with 11 bases in between. This CDR3 has 13 residues. The germline gives CDR1 LGHDT, CDR2 YNNKEL (reference sequence). CDR3 protein: CASSQGFHTEAFF. CDR3 nucleotides: TGTGCCAGCAGTCAGGGTTTCCACACTGAAGCTTTCTTT.

The sample holds a few counts of this clonotype. The V and J genes are TRBV5-4 and TRBJ2-5; 8 nucleotides align to TRBD2. This CDR3 has 15 amino acids. Germline trimming cut 3 bases from V and 5 bases from J; bases unmatched to any gene: 9. CDR1 and CDR2 from the germline V gene are SGHNT and YYREEE (reference sequence). CDR3 sequence (DNA): TGTGCCAGCAGCTACACCGGACTAGCCGCGGAGACCCAGTACTTC. Its translation is CASSYTGLAAETQYF. Filled out from reference TRBV5-4 and TRBJ2-5, the complete variable domain reads ETGVTQSPTHLIKTRGQQVTLRCSSQSGHNTVSWYQQALGQGPQFIFQYYREEENGRGNFPPRFSGLQFPNYSSELNVNALELDDSALYLCASSYTGLAAETQYFGPGTRLLVL.

V gene TRBV7-2 combines with J gene TRBJ1-6; possible D gene TRBD1, 5 bases. CDR3 length: 14 amino acids. Trimming shortened V by 3 bases and J by 7 bases, and 10 bases separated the two germline ends. CDR1 and CDR2 (germline): SGHTA, FQGNSA. CDR3: CASSFLGGNSPLHF. The DNA of the CDR3 is TGTGCCAGCAGCTTTCTCGGGGGGAATTCACCCCTCCACTTT.